These 23 T cell receptor beta chains originate from one sample sequenced in a study of T cell responses to AZD1222 COVID-19 vaccine. The repertoire was sequenced with immunoSEQ multiplex PCR; TCRdb's copy has only in-frame clones and lacks some. This sample has 190,000 or so clones, with over 85% found just once. The input for sequencing was peripheral blood, taken 28 days after the second AZD1222 dose. Every receptor here comes from an adult who received the AZD1222 COVID-19 vaccine.

V and J are TRBV7-9 and TRBJ2-5; D perhaps matches TRBD1 (5 bases). Per germline, CDR1 SEHNR and CDR2 FQNEAQ (reference sequence). Deletions cut 4 bases from V and 3 bases from J, with 9 bases between. The CDR3 extends over 13 amino acids. The CDR3 sequence: CASSSGWEETQYF. In DNA, the CDR3 is TGTGCCAGCAGCTCAGGGTGGGAAGAGACCCAGTACTTC.

J is TRBJ2-1 and V is TRBV19; TRBD1 matches 10 bases. The length of the CDR3 is 15 residues. The germline gives CDR1 LNHDA, CDR2 SQIVND (reference sequence). J was trimmed by 7 bases and V by 6 bases; bases with no gene match: 9. The CDR3 sequence: CASSQAGTGVNEQFF. The CDR3 DNA sequence: TGTGCCAGTAGCCAAGCCGGGACAGGGGTGAATGAGCAGTTCTTC.

The rearrangement joins TRBV21-1 to TRBJ2-1; the table gives TRBD1 as D, unverified against the DNA. TRBV21-1 has pseudogene status. CDR3 length: 17 residues. The CDR3 reads CASSKGGQGPSYNEQFF. The DNA for the CDR3 is TGTGCCAGCAGCAAAGGCGGTCAGGGCCCCTCCTACAATGAGCAGTTCTTC.

This chain connects TRBV7-9 to TRBJ2-3; D gene ambiguous. This CDR3 is 15 amino acids long. V lost 1 base, J lost 0 bases, and 8 bases lay in between. Per the germline V gene, CDR1 is SEHNR and CDR2 is FQNEAQ (reference sequence). This chain's CDR3 is CASSLVSGSTDTQYF. The CDR3 DNA is TGTGCCAGCAGCTTAGTTAGTGGTAGCACAGATACGCAGTATTTT.

This sequence joins TRBV10-1 and TRBJ2-5; the match to TRBD1 covers 7 bases. Germline V lookup: CDR1 WNHNN, CDR2 SYGVQD (reference sequence). With V trimmed by 0 bases and J by 4 bases, 5 bases remained unmatched. The CDR3 covers 15 residues. The DNA of the CDR3 is TGCGCCAGCAGTGAGTCGACCCCAGGGGGAGAGACCCAGTACTTC. Translated: CASSESTPGGETQYF.

This chain connects TRBV6-5 to TRBJ1-4, with D perhaps matching TRBD1 (5 bases). V dropped 2 bases and J dropped 6 bases, with 10 bases sitting between them. CDR1 and CDR2 from the germline V gene are MNHEY and SVGAGI. The CDR3 is made up of 14 amino acids. CDR3 sequence (DNA): TGTGCCAGCAGTTACAAGGGGCGGTATGAAAAACTGTTTTTT. It is translated as CASSYKGRYEKLFF.

Comment on this clone: Sequence at one end of the junction differs from germline and may be a read error. The chain combines TRBV23-1 with TRBJ1-5, with D uncertain. TRBV23-1 is reported as an ORF; its role is uncertain. This CDR3 comprises 13 residues. The CDR3 sequence: CARSPDGFQPQHF. CDR3 in DNA: TGCGCCAGGAGTCCTGACGGATTTCAGCCCCAGCATTTT.

V and J are TRBV28 and TRBJ1-4; no clear D gene. This CDR3 contains 15 residues. V lost 1 base to trimming and J lost 3 bases, with 9 bases between them. Germline CDR1 is MDHEN and CDR2 is SYDVKM. The CDR3 DNA reads TGTGCCAGCAGTTTATTACTAGGGTCTAATGAAAAACTGTTTTTT. Translation: CASSLLLGSNEKLFF.

The V call is TRBV3-1 (or the pseudogene TRBV3-2), the J call TRBJ1-1; 9 nucleotides agree with TRBD1. Unmatched junction bases numbered 0, after V lost 5 bases and J lost 5 bases. Per germline, CDR1 LGHDT and CDR2 YNNKEL (reference sequence). The CDR3 runs to 12 residues. The CDR3 nucleotides are TGTGCCAGCAGCGGGACAGGGACTGAAGCTTTCTTT. Translating it yields CASSGTGTEAFF.

The CDR3 reads CASNSLGNTIYF. In DNA, the CDR3 is TGTGCCAGCAATTCCCTTGGAAACACCATATATTTT. The chain has TRBV6-5 and TRBJ1-3, with D unresolved. V gave up 7 bases and J gave up 3 bases, with 7 bases separating them. CDR1 is MNHEY, CDR2 SVGAGI, per germline. This CDR3 comprises 12 residues.

The V call is TRBV28, the J call TRBJ2-3; 8 bases are shared with TRBD1. The germline V gene has CDR1 MDHEN and CDR2 SYDVKM. The CDR3 consists of 14 residues. J lost 8 bases, V lost 6 bases, and 10 bases had no gene match. The CDR3 sequence is CASRAGGGQGTQYF. The CDR3 DNA reads as TGTGCCAGCAGGGCAGGGGGCGGACAGGGTACGCAGTATTTT. The variable domain in full, completed from reference TRBV28 and TRBJ2-3, reads DVKVTQSSRYLVKRTGEKVFLECVQDMDHENMFWYRQDPGLGLRLIYFSYDVKMKEKGDIPEGYSVSREKKERFSLILESASTNQTSMYLCASRAGGGQGTQYFGPGTRLTVL.

The V and J genes are TRBV7-8 and TRBJ1-6; possible D gene TRBD1, 5 bases. V was cut by 10 bases and J by 1 base, with 23 bases left in between. There are 18 residues in the CDR3. CDR1 and CDR2 (germline): SGHVS, FQNEAQ. The CDR3 is CATSRGTKGSSYNSPLHF. DNA of the CDR3: TGTGCCACCTCCCGGGGCACAAAAGGGTCGTCCTATAATTCACCCCTCCACTTT.

The V and J genes are TRBV6-2 or TRBV6-3 and TRBJ1-1; 8 bases match TRBD1. V lost 5 bases and J lost 2; bases outside the gene matches: 7. Germline loops: CDR1 MNHEY, CDR2 SVGEGT. The CDR3 has 15 residues. The CDR3 protein is CASSPSGTGNTEAFF. In nucleotides, the CDR3 is TGTGCCAGCAGTCCGTCCGGGACAGGTAACACTGAAGCTTTCTTT.

The V and J genes are TRBV6-4 and TRBJ2-1; TRBD1 agrees at 10 bases. With 5 bases clipped from V and 6 bases from J, the junction kept 10 bases outside the gene matches. The length of the CDR3 is 16 residues. Germline CDR1 is MRHNA and CDR2 is SNTAGT. CDR3 region: CASSWTGTGVTNEQFF. The DNA of the CDR3 is TGTGCCAGCAGTTGGACCGGGACAGGGGTTACCAATGAGCAGTTCTTC.

The chain carries TRBV7-2 and TRBJ1-5; the match to TRBD1 covers 10 bases. CDR1 and CDR2 (germline): SGHTA, FQGNSA. The CDR3 covers 14 residues. Unmatched junction bases numbered 2, after V lost 5 bases and J lost 4 bases. This CDR3 reads CASSQGQGNQPQHF. CDR3 sequence (DNA): TGTGCCAGCAGCCAGGGACAGGGGAATCAGCCCCAGCATTTT.

This chain joins TRBV5-1 and TRBJ2-1; TRBD2 aligns across 8 bases. Trimming removed 3 bases from V and 4 bases from J; junction bases left unmatched: 3. Germline CDR1 and CDR2: SGHRS and YFSETQ. This CDR3 spans 14 amino acids. CDR3 protein: CASSSSGGYNEQFF. CDR3 nucleotides: TGCGCCAGCAGCTCAAGCGGGGGTTACAATGAGCAGTTCTTC. The full variable domain, in which reference TRBV5-1 and TRBJ2-1 provide the parts outside the CDR3, is KAGVTQTPRYLIKTRGQQVTLSCSPISGHRSVSWYQQTPGQGLQFLFEYFSETQRNKGNFPGRFSGRQFSNSRSEMNVSTLELGDSALYLCASSSSGGYNEQFFGPGTRLTVL.

This clone was observed a handful of times. This sequence joins TRBV6-2 or TRBV6-3 and TRBJ1-1, with a tentative D call TRBD1 (6 bases). The CDR3 has 15 residues. Per the germline V gene, CDR1 is MNHEY and CDR2 is SVGEGT. Trimming stripped 2 bases from V and 1 base from J, with 11 bases between. The CDR3 sequence is CASSYPGHSNTEAFF. CDR3 in DNA: TGTGCCAGCAGTTACCCGGGACATTCGAACACTGAAGCTTTCTTT.

The V and J genes are TRBV30 and TRBJ1-1, with D tentatively TRBD1 (5 bases). The CDR3 is 17 amino acids. Germline V gene sequence: CDR1 GTSNPN, CDR2 SVGIG (reference sequence). V lost 1 base and J lost 0, with 18 bases in between. The CDR3 protein is CAWSDVGRGQMNTEAFF. DNA of the CDR3: TGTGCCTGGAGTGACGTTGGTAGGGGTCAAATGAACACTGAAGCTTTCTTT.

The V and J genes are TRBV2 and TRBJ1-1, with D possibly matching TRBD1 (5 bases). V lost 6 bases and J 1 base, leaving 12 bases between the germline ends. Germline V CDR1 and CDR2: SNHLY, FYNNEI. The CDR3 length is 14 residues. CDR3 bases: TGTGCCAGCAGCCCCCGGGGGGGGAACACTGAAGCTTTCTTT. Translated: CASSPRGGNTEAFF. The whole variable domain, filled in from reference TRBV2 and TRBJ1-1, reads EPEVTQTPSHQVTQMGQEVILRCVPISNHLYFYWYRQILGQKVEFLVSFYNNEISEKSEIFDDQFSVERPDGSNFTLKIRSTKLEDSAMYFCASSPRGGNTEAFFGQGTRLTVV.

This chain connects TRBV24-1 to TRBJ2-4; 10 positions match TRBD1. Germline loops: CDR1 KGHDR, CDR2 SFDVKD. This CDR3 contains 16 residues. V lost 5 bases to trimming and J lost 0 bases; unmatched junction nucleotides: 3. The CDR3 DNA reads TGTGCCACCAGTGCCCGGGACAGGGGAGCCAAAAACATTCAGTACTTC. Residues: CATSARDRGAKNIQYF.

This clone occurred a few times. The rearrangement uses TRBV6-5 and TRBJ1-6; possibly TRBD1 for D (6 bases). CDR1 is MNHEY and CDR2 is SVGAGI in the germline V gene. Trimming pared 11 bases from V and 13 bases from J, leaving 18 bases between. CDR3 length equals 12 residues. The CDR3 DNA sequence: TGTGCCTCCCGGGACACCGTAGGTCCCCTCCACTTT. Translating it yields CASRDTVGPLHF.

The gene calls are TRBV3-1 (or the pseudogene TRBV3-2) and TRBJ1-3; D call uncertain. The V end lost 0 bases, the J end lost 0 bases, and 9 bases lay between the germline ends. Germline V lookup: CDR1 LGHDT, CDR2 YNNKEL (reference sequence). The CDR3 totals 16 residues. In nucleotides, the CDR3 is TGTGCCAGCAGCCAAGATCAAGGGAGCTCTGGAAACACCATATATTTT. Protein sequence: CASSQDQGSSGNTIYF.

This clone was detected only once. V is TRBV11-2 and J is TRBJ2-7, with D possibly TRBD2 on 8 matching bases. CDR1 is SGHAT, CDR2 FQNNGV, per germline. The ends were cut back, 5 bases at V and 4 bases at J, with 21 bases in the middle. There are 16 residues in the CDR3. CDR3: CASSGQRGTVPYEQYF. CDR3 DNA: TGTGCCAGCAGCGGCCAGCGGGGGACAGTACCTTACGAGCAGTACTTC.